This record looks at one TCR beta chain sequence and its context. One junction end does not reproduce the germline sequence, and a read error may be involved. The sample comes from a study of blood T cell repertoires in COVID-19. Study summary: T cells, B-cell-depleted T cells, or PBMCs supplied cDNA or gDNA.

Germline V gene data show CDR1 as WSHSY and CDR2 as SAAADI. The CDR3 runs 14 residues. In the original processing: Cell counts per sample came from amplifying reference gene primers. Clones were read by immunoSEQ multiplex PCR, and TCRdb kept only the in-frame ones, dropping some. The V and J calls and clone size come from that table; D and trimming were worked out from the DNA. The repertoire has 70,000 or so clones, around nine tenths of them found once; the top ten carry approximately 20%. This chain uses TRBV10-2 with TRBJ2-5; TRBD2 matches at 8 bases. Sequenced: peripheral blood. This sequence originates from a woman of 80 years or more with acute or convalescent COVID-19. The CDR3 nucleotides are TGCGCCAGCAGTAAGACTAGCGTAACCCCCCCTATCAACTTC. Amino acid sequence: CASSKTSVTPPINF.